These 14 T cell receptor beta chains originate from one sample sequenced in a study of cytotoxic CD8 clonotypes in ibrutinib-treated CLL. Sequenced by immunoSEQ multiplex PCR; TCRdb stores in-frame clones only, minus some. The table lists more than 200,000 clones, around three quarters of them singletons, with 15% in the top ten. The specimen was PBMCs, collected after 24 months of ibrutinib treatment. These receptor sequences come from a human donor with chronic lymphocytic leukemia.

The V and J genes are TRBV6-5 and TRBJ2-5; D not resolved. The V and J ends lost 0 bases and 2 bases respectively, with 10 bases between them. Germline lookup yields CDR1 MNHEY and CDR2 SVGAGI. The CDR3 spans 15 residues. The CDR3 loop reads CASSYSIGVQETQYF. In DNA, the CDR3 is TGTGCCAGCAGTTACTCGATAGGAGTTCAAGAGACCCAGTACTTC.

The chain combines TRBV19 with TRBJ2-7, with a possible D match to TRBD1 (5 bases). CDR3 length: 15 amino acids. Trimming took off 0 bases at V and 0 bases at J, with 9 bases between the two ends. Germline assignment: CDR1 LNHDA and CDR2 SQIVND (reference sequence). CDR3 bases: TGTGCCAGTAGTATAGAAAAGACAGCCTCCTACGAGCAGTACTTC. It specifies CASSIEKTASYEQYF.

This sequence joins TRBV19 and TRBJ1-2; weak D call: TRBD1 (5 bases). With 5 bases removed from V and 8 bases from J, the gap between germline ends came to 21 bases. The CDR3 loop spans 15 amino acids. Germline assignment: CDR1 LNHDA and CDR2 SQIVND (reference sequence). The CDR3, as DNA: TGTGCCAGTAGTTCTACCGGGACCCTCGCCTTGGGCTACACCTTC. Translating gives CASSSTGTLALGYTF.

The chain carries TRBV6-5 and TRBJ1-1, with TRBD1 matching 9 bases. The V gene end was trimmed by 7 bases and the J gene end by 6 bases; junction bases not matched to a gene: 12. The germline CDR1 and CDR2 sequences are MNHEY and SVGAGI. The CDR3 spans 15 residues. This CDR3 reads CASNEGQGPHSEAFF. The CDR3 DNA follows: TGTGCCAGCAATGAGGGACAGGGCCCTCACTCTGAAGCTTTCTTT.

This sequence joins TRBV18 and TRBJ1-4; D is uncertain. Germline V gene data show CDR1 as KGHSH and CDR2 as LQKENI. V was trimmed by 2 bases and J by 1 base, leaving 8 bases between them. The CDR3 is 15 residues long. The CDR3 region is CASSPVKKTNEKLFF. The CDR3 DNA reads as TGTGCCAGCTCACCAGTTAAGAAAACTAATGAAAAACTGTTTTTT.

This chain links TRBV4-1 with TRBJ2-7; a weak D match, TRBD2 (5 bases). Germline CDR1 reads MGHRA; CDR2 reads YSYEKL. This CDR3 is 15 amino acids long. The germline V and J ends were trimmed by 3 bases and 1 base, with 13 bases remaining between them. The DNA of the CDR3 is TGCGCCAGCAGCCACCAAACCGGGAAATCCTACGAGCAGTACTTC. Translation gives CASSHQTGKSYEQYF.

V is TRBV19 and J is TRBJ1-1; the D is unclear. Trimming shortened V by 5 bases and J by 1 base, and 11 bases separated the two germline ends. This CDR3 comprises 14 residues. Germline V gene sequence: CDR1 LNHDA, CDR2 SQIVND (reference sequence). The CDR3 sequence: CASSSGTANTEAFF. The DNA of the CDR3 is TGTGCCAGTAGTTCCGGAACAGCGAACACTGAAGCTTTCTTT.

In DNA form, the CDR3 reads TGTGCCAGCAGCTTAACAGCGGGGGTTCAAGAGACCCAGTACTTC. It translates to CASSLTAGVQETQYF. The chain has TRBV7-2 and TRBJ2-5; 8 positions match TRBD2. Germline values: CDR1 SGHTA, CDR2 FQGNSA. The CDR3 totals 15 residues. Losses at the gene ends were 2 bases for V and 2 bases for J; bases not matched to a gene: 4.

J is TRBJ2-7 and V is TRBV9, with 7 bases identical to TRBD2. V lost 2 bases to trimming and J lost 5 bases; unmatched junction nucleotides: 10. The V gene's germline CDR1 is SGDLS and CDR2 YYNGEE. The CDR3 is 15 residues long. The CDR3 DNA is TGTGCCAGCAGCGTCGGACTAGTCGCTCCGAACGAGCAGTACTTC. Residues: CASSVGLVAPNEQYF.

The chain links TRBV7-9 to TRBJ1-5; maybe TRBD1 (6 bases). Trimming removed 5 bases at V and 4 bases at J, with 12 bases between. The CDR3 runs 14 residues. Germline CDR1 SEHNR, CDR2 FQNEAQ (reference sequence). The CDR3 sequence: CASSPRQVNQPQHF. The DNA of the CDR3 is TGTGCCAGCAGCCCCAGACAGGTAAATCAGCCCCAGCATTTT.

The genes are TRBV4-2 and TRBJ1-2, with D possibly being TRBD1 (6 bases). CDR1 is LGHNA and CDR2 is YNFKEQ in the germline V gene. V lost 5 bases, J lost 5 bases, and 24 bases lay in between. The CDR3 covers 17 residues. The chain's CDR3 is CASSMSSTLQGDYGYTF. CDR3 nucleotides: TGTGCCAGCAGCATGTCCTCGACCCTACAGGGAGATTATGGCTACACCTTC.

This chain connects TRBV6-5 to TRBJ2-7; D perhaps matches TRBD1 (6 bases). The V end was cut by 2 bases, the J end by 2 bases, with 13 bases between. CDR1 is MNHEY and CDR2 is SVGAGI in the germline V gene. The CDR3 runs to 15 residues. The CDR3 sequence is CASSYTSGAPYEQYF. The CDR3 DNA reads TGTGCCAGCAGTTACACCTCAGGGGCCCCCTACGAGCAGTACTTC.

The genes are TRBV19 and TRBJ1-5; D is unresolved. The CDR3 covers 13 residues. V was shortened by 7 bases and J by 3 bases, with 10 bases between the two germline ends. The germline gives CDR1 LNHDA, CDR2 SQIVND (reference sequence). The CDR3 loop reads CASTGVDNQPQHF. The CDR3 bases are TGTGCCAGTACCGGGGTTGACAATCAGCCCCAGCATTTT.

The V call is TRBV5-1, the J call TRBJ1-1; D call uncertain. The CDR3 is made up of 14 amino acids. Trimming pared 6 bases from V and 6 bases from J, leaving 18 bases between. Germline assignment: CDR1 SGHRS and CDR2 YFSETQ. CDR3 residues: CASTPDGAGPEAFF. The CDR3 coding sequence is TGCGCCAGCACCCCCGACGGCGCCGGGCCTGAAGCTTTCTTT.